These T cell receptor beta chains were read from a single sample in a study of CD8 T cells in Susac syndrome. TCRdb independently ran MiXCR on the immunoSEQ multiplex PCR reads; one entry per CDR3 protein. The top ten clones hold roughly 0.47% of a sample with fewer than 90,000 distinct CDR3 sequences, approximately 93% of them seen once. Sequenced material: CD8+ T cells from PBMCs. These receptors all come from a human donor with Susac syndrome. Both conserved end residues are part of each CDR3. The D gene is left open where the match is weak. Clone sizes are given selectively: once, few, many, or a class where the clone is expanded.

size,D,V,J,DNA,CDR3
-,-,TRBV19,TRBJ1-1,TGTGCCAGTAGTATCACCAGGCGGACTGAAGCTTTCTTT,CASSITRRTEAFF
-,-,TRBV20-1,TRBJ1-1,TGCAGTGCTAGAGGTGGGCAGAACACTGAAGCTTTCTTT,CSARGGQNTEAFF
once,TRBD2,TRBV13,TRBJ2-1,TGTGCCAGCAGCTTAGGTTTCCTAGCGGGAGAATCCTACAATGAGCAGTTCTTC,CASSLGFLAGESYNEQFF
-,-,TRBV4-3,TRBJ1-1,TGCGCCAGCAGCCAGCTACACTGGGCGAACACTGAAGCTTTCTTT,CASSQLHWANTEAFF
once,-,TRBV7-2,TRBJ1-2,TGTGCCAGCAGCTTAGGACTTGGGCAAGCCTCTAACTATGGCTACACCTTC,CASSLGLGQASNYGYTF
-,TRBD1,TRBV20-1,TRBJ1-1,TGCAGTGCTAGTTGGAGGGGGCCTGAAGCTTTCTTT,CSASWRGPEAFF
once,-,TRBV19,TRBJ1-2,TGTGCCAGTAGTCAGGACCCAGCTAACTATGGCTACACCTTC,CASSQDPANYGYTF
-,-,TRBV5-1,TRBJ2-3,TGCGCCAGCAGCCAGCAGGGACAAACAGATACGCAGTATTTT,CASSQQGQTDTQYF
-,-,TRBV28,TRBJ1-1,TGTGCCAGCAGTTCCCCCGAATTACAGGGAGGGGCAATGAACACTGAAGCTTTCTTT,CASSSPELQGGAMNTEAFF
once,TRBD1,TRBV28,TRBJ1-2,TGTGCCAGCAGTTTGGGGACAGGGAGGACCCTAGGGGGCTACACCTTC,CASSLGTGRTLGGYTF
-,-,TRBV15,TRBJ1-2,TGTGCCACCAGCAGAGATCGCACAGAATCCTATGGCTACACCTTC,CATSRDRTESYGYTF
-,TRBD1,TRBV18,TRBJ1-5,TGTGCCAGCTCACTACAGGGGGCCGAGCAGCCCCAGCATTTT,CASSLQGAEQPQHF
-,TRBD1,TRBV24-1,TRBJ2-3,TGTGCCACCAGTGATCCCGGACAGGGTGGCACAGATACGCAGTATTTT,CATSDPGQGGTDTQYF
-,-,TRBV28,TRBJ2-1,TGTGCCAGCAGTTTGAGTGTTGGGGTTGAGCAGTTCTTC,CASSLSVGVEQFF
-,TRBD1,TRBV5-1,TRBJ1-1,TGCGCCAGCAGCTTGTGGGGGACAGTGAACACTGAAGCTTTCTTT,CASSLWGTVNTEAFF
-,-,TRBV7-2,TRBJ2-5,TGTGCCAGCAGCTTAGCCCTCCGCCGGCCCCAAGAGACCCAGTACTTC,CASSLALRRPQETQYF
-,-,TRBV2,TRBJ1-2,TGTGCCAGCAGTGAAGTTATGCGGGGGGTCGGCTACACCTTC,CASSEVMRGVGYTF
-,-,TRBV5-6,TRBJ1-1,TGTGCCAGCAGCTTGGACGGGCTGGTTATGACCGGTGGTGAAGCTTTCTTT,CASSLDGLVMTGGEAFF
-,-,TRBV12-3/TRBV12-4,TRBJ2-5,TGTGCCAGCAGGAGTTTATTGTCAGGGCCAGAGACCCAGTACTTC,CASRSLLSGPETQYF